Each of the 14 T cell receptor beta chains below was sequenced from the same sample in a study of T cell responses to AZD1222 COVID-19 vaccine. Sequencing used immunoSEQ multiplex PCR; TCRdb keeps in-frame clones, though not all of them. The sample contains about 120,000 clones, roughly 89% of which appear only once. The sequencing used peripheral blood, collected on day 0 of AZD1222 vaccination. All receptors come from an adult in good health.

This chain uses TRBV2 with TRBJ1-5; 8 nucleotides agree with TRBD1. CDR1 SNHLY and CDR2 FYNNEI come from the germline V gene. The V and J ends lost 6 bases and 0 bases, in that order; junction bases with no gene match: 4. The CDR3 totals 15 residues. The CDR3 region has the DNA TGTGCCAGCAGAGTGACAGGGGATAGCAATCAGCCCCAGCATTTT. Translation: CASRVTGDSNQPQHF. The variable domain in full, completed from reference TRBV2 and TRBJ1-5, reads EPEVTQTPSHQVTQMGQEVILRCVPISNHLYFYWYRQILGQKVEFLVSFYNNEISEKSEIFDDQFSVERPDGSNFTLKIRSTKLEDSAMYFCASRVTGDSNQPQHFGDGTRLSIL.

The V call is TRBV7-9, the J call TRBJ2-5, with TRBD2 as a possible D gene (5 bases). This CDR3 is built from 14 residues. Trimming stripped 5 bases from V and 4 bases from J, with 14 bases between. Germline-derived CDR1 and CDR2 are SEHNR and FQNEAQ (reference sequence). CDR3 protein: CASSPEGIAETQYF. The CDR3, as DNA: TGTGCCAGCAGCCCAGAGGGAATAGCAGAGACCCAGTACTTC.

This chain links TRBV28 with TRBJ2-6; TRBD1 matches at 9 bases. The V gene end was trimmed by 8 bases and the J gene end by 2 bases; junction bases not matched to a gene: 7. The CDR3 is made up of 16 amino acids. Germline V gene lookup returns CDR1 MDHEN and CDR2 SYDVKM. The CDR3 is CASRRTGATGANVLTF. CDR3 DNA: TGTGCCAGCCGAAGGACAGGGGCTACTGGGGCCAACGTCCTGACTTTC.

The CDR3 DNA reads TGTGCCAGCAGCCCCTCCCGGAGCTCCTACGAGCAGTACTTC. Residues: CASSPSRSSYEQYF. The genes are TRBV9 and TRBJ2-7, with D hard to call. The CDR3 is 14 amino acids. Germline-derived CDR1 and CDR2 are SGDLS and YYNGEE. V was clipped by 4 bases and J by 0 bases, with 11 bases between them.

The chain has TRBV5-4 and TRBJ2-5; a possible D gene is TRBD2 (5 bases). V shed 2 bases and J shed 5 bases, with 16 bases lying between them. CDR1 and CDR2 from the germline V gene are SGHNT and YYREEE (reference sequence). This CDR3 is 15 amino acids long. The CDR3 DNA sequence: TGTGCCAGCAGCTTTGCCGGGATTGGTCGGGAGACCCAGTACTTC. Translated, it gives CASSFAGIGRETQYF. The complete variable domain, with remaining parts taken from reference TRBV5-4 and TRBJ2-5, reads ETGVTQSPTHLIKTRGQQVTLRCSSQSGHNTVSWYQQALGQGPQFIFQYYREEENGRGNFPPRFSGLQFPNYSSELNVNALELDDSALYLCASSFAGIGRETQYFGPGTRLLVL.

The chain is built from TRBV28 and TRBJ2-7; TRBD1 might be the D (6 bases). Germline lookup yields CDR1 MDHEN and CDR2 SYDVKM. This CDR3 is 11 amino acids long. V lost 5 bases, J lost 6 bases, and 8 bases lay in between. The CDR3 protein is CASSPRGEQYF. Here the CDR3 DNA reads TGTGCCAGCAGTCCCAGGGGCGAGCAGTACTTC.

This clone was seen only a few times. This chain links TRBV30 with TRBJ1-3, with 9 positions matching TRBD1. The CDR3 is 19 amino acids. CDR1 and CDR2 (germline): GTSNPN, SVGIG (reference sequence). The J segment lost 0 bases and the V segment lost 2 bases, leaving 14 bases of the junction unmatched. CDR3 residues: CAWSTGTGITRISGNTIYF. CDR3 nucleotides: TGTGCCTGGAGTACCGGGACAGGGATTACCAGAATCTCTGGAAACACCATATATTTT.

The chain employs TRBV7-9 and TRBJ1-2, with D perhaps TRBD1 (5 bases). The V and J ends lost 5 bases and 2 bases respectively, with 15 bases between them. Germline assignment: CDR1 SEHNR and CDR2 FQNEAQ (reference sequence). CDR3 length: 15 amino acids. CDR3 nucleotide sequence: TGTGCCAGCAGCCCCCCGACGAGGACAAACTATGGCTACACCTTC. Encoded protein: CASSPPTRTNYGYTF.

The CDR3 DNA reads as TGTGCCAGCAGTTTGACATCACCCCAGCATTTT. It yields the protein CASSLTSPQHF. The chain carries TRBV28 and TRBJ1-5; D remains unclear. The CDR3 totals 11 residues. Looked up from germline, CDR1 is MDHEN and CDR2 is SYDVKM. Trimming cost V 3 bases and J 10 bases, with 7 bases left between them.

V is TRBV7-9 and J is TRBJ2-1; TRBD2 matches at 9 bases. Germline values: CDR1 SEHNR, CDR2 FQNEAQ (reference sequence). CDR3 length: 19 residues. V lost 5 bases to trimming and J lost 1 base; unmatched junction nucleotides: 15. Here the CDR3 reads CASSLRGSLAGTSYNEQFF. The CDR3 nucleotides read TGTGCCAGCAGCCTAAGAGGCTCCCTAGCGGGAACTTCCTACAATGAGCAGTTCTTC.

As DNA, the CDR3 is TGTGCCAGCAGAGAGAGACAGGATACGCAGTATTTT. Protein: CASRERQDTQYF. The rearrangement links TRBV27 to TRBJ2-3, with D tentatively TRBD1 (5 bases). This CDR3 is built from 12 residues. Trimming took 6 bases from V and 6 from J, leaving 10 bases between them. Germline CDR1 and CDR2: MNHEY and SMNVEV (reference sequence).

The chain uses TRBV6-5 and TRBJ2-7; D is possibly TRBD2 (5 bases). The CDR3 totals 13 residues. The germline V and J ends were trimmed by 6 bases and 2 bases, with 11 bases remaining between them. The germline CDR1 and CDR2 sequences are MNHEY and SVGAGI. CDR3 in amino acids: CASSRPGAYEQYF. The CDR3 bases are TGTGCCAGCAGCCGCCCCGGGGCCTACGAGCAGTACTTC.

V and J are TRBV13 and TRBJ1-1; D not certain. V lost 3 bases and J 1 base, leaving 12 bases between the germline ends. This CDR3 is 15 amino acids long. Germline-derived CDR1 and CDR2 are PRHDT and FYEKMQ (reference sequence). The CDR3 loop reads CASSFRTVTNTEAFF. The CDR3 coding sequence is TGTGCCAGCAGCTTTCGCACTGTAACGAACACTGAAGCTTTCTTT.

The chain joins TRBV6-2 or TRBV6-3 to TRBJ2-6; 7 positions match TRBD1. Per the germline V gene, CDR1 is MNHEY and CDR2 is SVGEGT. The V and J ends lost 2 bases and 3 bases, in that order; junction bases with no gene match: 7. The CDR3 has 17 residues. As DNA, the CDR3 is TGTGCCAGCAGTTACCCCAGCGACAGGGTTGGGGCCAACGTCCTGACTTTC. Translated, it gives CASSYPSDRVGANVLTF.